Listed here is a single T cell receptor (beta chain). Its target is unknown. These data originate in a study of cytomegalovirus exposure and HLA in healthy donors. About the study: Assignment to the Caucasian-associated ancestry cluster applied to over 70% of the approximately 390 genotyped donors.

It was with 60 Vbeta and 13 Jbeta primers that the PCR ran. The table came from immunoSEQ multiplex PCR; TCRdb's copy has only in-frame clones and leaves some out. The table shows about 82,000 clones, with around 70% occurring only once. Whole-study results and caveats: On later analysis, the bulk of CMV-associated TCR beta chains appeared to be HLA-restricted. TCR beta V- and J-gene trimming, according to a later analysis, was linked to a missense DCLRE1C variant.

The CDR3 is made up of 14 amino acids. Germline V gene data show CDR1 as SNHLY and CDR2 as FYNNEI. The V and J ends lost 1 base and 11 bases, in that order; junction bases with no gene match: 8. What was sequenced was PBMCs. The genes are TRBV2 and TRBJ2-3; 8 nucleotides line up with TRBD1. This clonotype was sampled from a man aged 35 to 55 in good health and CMV-seropositive. CDR3 DNA sequence: TGTGCCAGCAGTGAAGAAGGGGCAGGGGGCGGGCAGTATTTT. It is translated as CASSEEGAGGGQYF. Full variable domain (outside the CDR3, taken from reference TRBV2 and TRBJ2-3): EPEVTQTPSHQVTQMGQEVILRCVPISNHLYFYWYRQILGQKVEFLVSFYNNEISEKSEIFDDQFSVERPDGSNFTLKIRSTKLEDSAMYFCASSEEGAGGGQYFGPGTRLTVL.